A selection of T cell receptor beta chains follows, all from one sample in a study of blood T cell repertoires in COVID-19. This table comes from immunoSEQ multiplex PCR, and its TCRdb copy is limited to in-frame clones, with some not included. The profile shows tens of thousands of clones, about 81% of them singletons. Sequenced sample: peripheral blood. These receptors were taken from a man over 45 with active COVID-19. Both conserved end residues are part of each CDR3. D genes are given only for firm matches. Rows may omit the clone size; those that give it use once, few, many or a size class.

TRBV6-6	TRBD1	once	TRBJ2-7	CASSTLTGSGEQYF	TGTGCCAGCAGTACCCTGACAGGGTCTGGCGAGCAGTACTTC
TRBV6-6	-	-	TRBJ2-1	CATYIHDEQFF	TGTGCCACCTATATTCACGATGAGCAGTTCTTC
TRBV9	TRBD1	-	TRBJ1-2	CASSGTRTGQVDGYTF	TGTGCCAGCAGCGGAACCCGGACAGGGCAAGTGGATGGCTACACCTTC
TRBV9	-	-	TRBJ1-1	CASSVGTVTEAFF	TGTGCCAGCAGCGTAGGGACAGTGACTGAAGCTTTCTTT
TRBV7-2	TRBD2	-	TRBJ2-2	CASSLPAGGPNTGELFF	TGTGCCAGCAGCTTACCGGCGGGGGGGCCAAACACCGGGGAGCTGTTTTTT
TRBV19	-	-	TRBJ2-3	CASSIQAGTTDTQYF	TGTGCCAGTAGTATCCAGGCGGGGACCACAGATACGCAGTATTTT
TRBV5-5	-	-	TRBJ1-2	CASSGRDTPYGYTF	TGTGCCAGCAGCGGCAGGGACACCCCATATGGCTACACCTTC
TRBV18	TRBD1	once	TRBJ1-1	CASSRQRQGPRPEAFF	TGTGCCAGCTCGCGACAGAGACAGGGCCCCAGACCTGAAGCTTTCTTT
TRBV5-1	TRBD2	-	TRBJ2-7	CASKNTGGEQYF	TGCGCCAGCAAGAATACGGGGGGCGAGCAGTACTTC
TRBV4-3	-	-	TRBJ1-6	CASSQEPGGSGNSPLHF	TGCGCCAGCAGCCAAGAACCCGGGGGGTCGGGAAATTCACCCCTCCACTTT
TRBV9	-	-	TRBJ1-2	CASTASFYGYTF	TGTGCCAGCACCGCGTCCTTCTATGGCTACACCTTC